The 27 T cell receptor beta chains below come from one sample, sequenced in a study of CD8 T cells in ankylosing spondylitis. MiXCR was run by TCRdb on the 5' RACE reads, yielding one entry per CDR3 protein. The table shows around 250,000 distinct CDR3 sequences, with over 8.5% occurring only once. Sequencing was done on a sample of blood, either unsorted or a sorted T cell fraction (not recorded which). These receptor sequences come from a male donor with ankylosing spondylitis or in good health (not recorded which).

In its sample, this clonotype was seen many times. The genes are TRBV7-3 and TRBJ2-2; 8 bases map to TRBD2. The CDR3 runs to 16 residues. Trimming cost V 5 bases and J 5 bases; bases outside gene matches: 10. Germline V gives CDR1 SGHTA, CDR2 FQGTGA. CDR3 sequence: CASSHPLAGETGELFF. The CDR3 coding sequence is TGTGCCAGCAGCCATCCCCTAGCGGGCGAAACCGGGGAGCTGTTTTTT.

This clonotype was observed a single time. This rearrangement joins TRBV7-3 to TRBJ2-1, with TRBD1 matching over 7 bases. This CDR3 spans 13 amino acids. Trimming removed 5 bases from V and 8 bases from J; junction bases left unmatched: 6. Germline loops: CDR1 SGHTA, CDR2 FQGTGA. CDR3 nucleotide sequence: TGTGCCAGCAGCCCAGGGGGTAGGGATGAGCAGTTCTTC. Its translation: CASSPGGRDEQFF.

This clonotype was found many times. The CDR3 here is CASSPGLAGPDTQYF. CDR3 sequence (DNA): TGTGCCAGCAGCCCGGGGCTAGCGGGTCCAGATACGCAGTATTTT. This rearrangement joins TRBV12-3 or TRBV12-4 to TRBJ2-3; 8 bases agree with TRBD2. The length of the CDR3 is 15 residues. Trimming removed 6 bases from V and 4 bases from J; junction bases left unmatched: 9.

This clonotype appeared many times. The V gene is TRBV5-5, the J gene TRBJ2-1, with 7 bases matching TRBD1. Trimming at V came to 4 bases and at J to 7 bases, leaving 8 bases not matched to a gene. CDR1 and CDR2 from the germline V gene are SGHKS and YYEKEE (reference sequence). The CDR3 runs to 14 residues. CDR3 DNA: TGTGCCAGCAGCAGGCTGCCGACAGGGAATGAGCAGTTCTTC. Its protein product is CASSRLPTGNEQFF.

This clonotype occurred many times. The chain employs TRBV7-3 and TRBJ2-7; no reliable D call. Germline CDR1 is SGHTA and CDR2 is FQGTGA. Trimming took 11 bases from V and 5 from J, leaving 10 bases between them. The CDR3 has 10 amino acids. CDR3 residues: CAAAEDEQYF. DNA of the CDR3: TGTGCCGCTGCTGAAGACGAGCAGTACTTC.

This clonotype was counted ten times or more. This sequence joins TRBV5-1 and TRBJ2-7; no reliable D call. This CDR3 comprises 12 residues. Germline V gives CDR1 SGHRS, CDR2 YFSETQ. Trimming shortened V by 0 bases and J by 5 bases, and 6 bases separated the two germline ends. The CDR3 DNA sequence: TGCGCCAGCAGCTTGGGGAACCACGAGCAGTACTTC. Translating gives CASSLGNHEQYF.

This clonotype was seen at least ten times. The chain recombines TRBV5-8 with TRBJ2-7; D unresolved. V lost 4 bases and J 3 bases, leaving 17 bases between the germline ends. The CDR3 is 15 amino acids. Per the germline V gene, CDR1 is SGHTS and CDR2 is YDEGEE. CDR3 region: CASSRGPGRSYEQYF. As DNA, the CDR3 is TGTGCCAGCAGCCGCGGTCCTGGCAGGAGCTACGAGCAGTACTTC.

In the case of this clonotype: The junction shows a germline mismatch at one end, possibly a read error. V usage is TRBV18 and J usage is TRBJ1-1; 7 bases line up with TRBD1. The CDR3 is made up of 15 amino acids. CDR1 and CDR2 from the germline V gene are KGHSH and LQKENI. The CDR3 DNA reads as TGTGCCAGCTCCCCCACAGGGGTTCCAAACACTGCAGCTTTCTTT. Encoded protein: CASSPTGVPNTAAFF.

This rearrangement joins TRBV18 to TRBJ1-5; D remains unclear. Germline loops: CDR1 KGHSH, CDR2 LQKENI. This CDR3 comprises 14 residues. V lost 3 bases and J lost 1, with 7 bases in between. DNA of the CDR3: TGTGCCAGCTCACCGGCCCGAAGCAATCAGCCCCAGCATTTT. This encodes CASSPARSNQPQHF.

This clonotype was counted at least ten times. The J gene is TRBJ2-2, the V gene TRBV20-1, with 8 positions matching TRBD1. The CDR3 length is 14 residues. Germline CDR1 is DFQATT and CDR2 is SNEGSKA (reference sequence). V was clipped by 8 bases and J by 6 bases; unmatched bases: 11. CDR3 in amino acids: CSTTPGQASGELFF. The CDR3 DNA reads TGCAGTACTACCCCGGGACAGGCCTCCGGGGAGCTGTTTTTT.

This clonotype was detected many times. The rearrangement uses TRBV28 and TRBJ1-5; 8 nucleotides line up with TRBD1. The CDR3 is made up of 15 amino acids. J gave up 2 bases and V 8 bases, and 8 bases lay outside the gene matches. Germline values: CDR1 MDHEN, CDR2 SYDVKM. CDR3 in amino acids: CASGQGGDGNQPQHF. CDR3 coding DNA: TGTGCCAGCGGACAGGGAGGGGATGGCAATCAGCCCCAGCATTTT.

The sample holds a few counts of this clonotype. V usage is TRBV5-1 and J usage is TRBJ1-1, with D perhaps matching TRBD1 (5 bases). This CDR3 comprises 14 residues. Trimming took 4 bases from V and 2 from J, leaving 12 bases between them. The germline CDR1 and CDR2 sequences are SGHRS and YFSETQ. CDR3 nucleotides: TGCGCCAGCAGCGAACAGGACCCTAACACTGAAGCTTTCTTT. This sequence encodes CASSEQDPNTEAFF.

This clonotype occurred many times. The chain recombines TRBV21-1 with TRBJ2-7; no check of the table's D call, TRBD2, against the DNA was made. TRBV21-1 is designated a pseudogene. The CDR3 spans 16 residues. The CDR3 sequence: CASSKGPIAGGYEQYF. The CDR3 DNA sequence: TGTGCCAGCAGCAAAGGTCCAATAGCGGGGGGTTACGAGCAGTACTTC.

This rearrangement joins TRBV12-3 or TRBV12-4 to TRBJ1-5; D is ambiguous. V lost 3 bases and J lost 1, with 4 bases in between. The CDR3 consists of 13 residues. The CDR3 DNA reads TGTGCCAGCAGTTTTTGGAGCAATCAGCCCCAGCATTTT. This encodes CASSFWSNQPQHF.

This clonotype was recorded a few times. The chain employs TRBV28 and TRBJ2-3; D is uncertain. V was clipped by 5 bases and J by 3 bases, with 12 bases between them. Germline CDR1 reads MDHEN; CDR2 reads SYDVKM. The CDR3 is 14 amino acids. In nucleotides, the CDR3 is TGTGCCAGCAGTCTCCCCGTACTAACAGATACGCAGTATTTT. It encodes CASSLPVLTDTQYF.

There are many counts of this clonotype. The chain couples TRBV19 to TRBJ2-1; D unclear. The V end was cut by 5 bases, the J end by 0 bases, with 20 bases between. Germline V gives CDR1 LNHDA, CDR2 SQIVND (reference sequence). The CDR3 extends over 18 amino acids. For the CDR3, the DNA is TGTGCCAGTAGTCTTTCTGGTAAGCGCTTGAGCTCCTACAATGAGCAGTTCTTC. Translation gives CASSLSGKRLSSYNEQFF.

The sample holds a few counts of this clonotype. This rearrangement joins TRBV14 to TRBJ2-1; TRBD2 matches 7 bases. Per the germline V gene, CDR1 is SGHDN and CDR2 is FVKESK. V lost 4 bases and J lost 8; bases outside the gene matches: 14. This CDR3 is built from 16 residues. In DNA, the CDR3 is TGTGCCAGCAGCCCATCGGCGGGGGTTTTTGTGGATGAGCAGTTCTTC. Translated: CASSPSAGVFVDEQFF.

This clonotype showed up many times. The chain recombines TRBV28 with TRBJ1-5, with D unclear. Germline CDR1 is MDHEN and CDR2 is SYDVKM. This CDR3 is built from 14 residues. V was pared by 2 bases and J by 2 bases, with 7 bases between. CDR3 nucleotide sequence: TGTGCCAGCAGTTTAGGGTGGGGCAATCAGCCCCAGCATTTT. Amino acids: CASSLGWGNQPQHF.

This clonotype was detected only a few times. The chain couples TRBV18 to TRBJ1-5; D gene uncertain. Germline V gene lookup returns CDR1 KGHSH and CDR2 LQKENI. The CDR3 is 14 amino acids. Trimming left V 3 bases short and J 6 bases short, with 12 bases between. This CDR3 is CASSPGIDLQPQHF. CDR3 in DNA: TGTGCCAGCTCACCCGGCATCGATCTTCAGCCCCAGCATTTT.

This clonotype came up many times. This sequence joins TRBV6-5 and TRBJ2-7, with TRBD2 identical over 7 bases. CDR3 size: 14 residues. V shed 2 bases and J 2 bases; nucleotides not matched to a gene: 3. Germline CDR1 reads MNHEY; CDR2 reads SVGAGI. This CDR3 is CASSYAGRAYEQYF. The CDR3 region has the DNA TGTGCCAGCAGTTACGCGGGGAGGGCCTACGAGCAGTACTTC.

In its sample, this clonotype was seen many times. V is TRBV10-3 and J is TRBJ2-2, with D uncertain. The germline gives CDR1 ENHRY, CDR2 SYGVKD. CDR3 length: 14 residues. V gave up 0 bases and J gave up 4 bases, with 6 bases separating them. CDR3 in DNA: TGTGCCATCAGTGAGTCCCACTCCACCGGGGAGCTGTTTTTT. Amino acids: CAISESHSTGELFF.

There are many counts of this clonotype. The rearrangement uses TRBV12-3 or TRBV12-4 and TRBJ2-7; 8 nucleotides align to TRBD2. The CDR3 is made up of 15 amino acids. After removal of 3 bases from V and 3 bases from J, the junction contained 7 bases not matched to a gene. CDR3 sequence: CASSFGRGGGYEQYF. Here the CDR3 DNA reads TGTGCCAGCAGTTTTGGTCGGGGGGGAGGCTACGAGCAGTACTTC.

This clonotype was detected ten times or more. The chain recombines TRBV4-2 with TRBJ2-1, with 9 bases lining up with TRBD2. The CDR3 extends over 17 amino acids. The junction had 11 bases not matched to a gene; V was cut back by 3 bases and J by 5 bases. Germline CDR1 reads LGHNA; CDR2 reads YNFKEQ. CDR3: CASSQRLSGSVNNEQFF. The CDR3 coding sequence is TGTGCCAGCAGCCAGCGCCTTAGCGGGAGTGTCAACAATGAGCAGTTCTTC.

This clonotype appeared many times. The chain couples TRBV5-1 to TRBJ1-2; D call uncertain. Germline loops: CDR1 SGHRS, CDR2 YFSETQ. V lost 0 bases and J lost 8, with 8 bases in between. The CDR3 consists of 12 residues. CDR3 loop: CASSLGLEGYTF. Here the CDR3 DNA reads TGCGCCAGCAGCTTGGGGCTTGAGGGCTACACCTTC.

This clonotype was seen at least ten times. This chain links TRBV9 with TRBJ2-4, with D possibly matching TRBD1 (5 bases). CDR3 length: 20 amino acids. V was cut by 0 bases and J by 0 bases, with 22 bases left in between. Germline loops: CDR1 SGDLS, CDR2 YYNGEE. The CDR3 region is CASSVGGARVIFLAKNIQYF. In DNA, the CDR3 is TGTGCCAGCAGCGTAGGTGGGGCCCGAGTCATTTTTTTAGCCAAAAACATTCAGTACTTC.

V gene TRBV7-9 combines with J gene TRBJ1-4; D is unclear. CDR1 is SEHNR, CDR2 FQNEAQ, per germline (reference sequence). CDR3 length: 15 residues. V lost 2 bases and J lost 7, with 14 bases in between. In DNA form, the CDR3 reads TGTGCCAGCAGCTTATTACCTGGAACGGCTGAAAAACTGTTTTTT. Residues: CASSLLPGTAEKLFF.

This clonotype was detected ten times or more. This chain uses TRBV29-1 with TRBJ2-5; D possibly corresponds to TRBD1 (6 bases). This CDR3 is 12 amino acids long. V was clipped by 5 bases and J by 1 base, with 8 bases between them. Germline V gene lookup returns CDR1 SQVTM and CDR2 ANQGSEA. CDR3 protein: CSVQGSQETQYF. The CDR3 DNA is TGCAGCGTTCAGGGGTCCCAAGAGACCCAGTACTTC.